This TCR beta chain comes out of a study of cytomegalovirus exposure and HLA in healthy donors. Study-level points and caveats: Analyzed later, association rates of TCRs varied across HLA loci, with DRB1 most and HLA-C fewest. Being productive about 87% or about 30% of the time was typical of most TCR beta V segments in an earlier analysis.

J was trimmed by 7 bases and V by 6 bases; bases with no gene match: 10. This CDR3 is 15 amino acids long. Germline CDR1 is LNHDA and CDR2 is SQIVND (reference sequence). A single count supports this clone. Its cognate antigen is unknown. The primer mix had 60 Vbeta and 13 Jbeta primers. Data came from immunoSEQ multiplex PCR; TCRdb stores just in-frame clones and leaves some out. The sample lists approximately 120,000 clones, over 60% occurring once. This rearrangement joins TRBV19 to TRBJ2-3; 10 bases align to TRBD1. Sequencing input: PBMCs. This clonotype was sampled from a man aged 45-65 years in good health and CMV-seronegative. This CDR3 reads CASRTGGTGVYTQYF. For the CDR3, the DNA is TGTGCCAGTAGGACAGGCGGGACAGGGGTGTATACGCAGTATTTT.